The present T cell receptor (beta chain) was sequenced within a study of blood T cell repertoires in COVID-19. Across the study: COVID-19 samples from acute and convalescent phases originated in the United States, Italy and Spain.

The sample holds one count of this clone. Original processing notes: Reference gene primer amplification gave estimated nucleated cell counts. Assay used: immunoSEQ multiplex PCR; TCRdb lists only in-frame clones, some missing. The D gene and trimming were derived from the DNA, and the V and J assignments and clone size from that table. The sample yields around 180,000 clones, 89% seen once. Individuals aged roughly 18 to 95 years were recruited from roughly 23 US areas. This CDR3 has 17 amino acids. Germline V gene lookup returns CDR1 SGHKS and CDR2 YYEKEE (reference sequence). Trimming cost V 4 bases and J 0 bases, with 20 bases left between them.

The chain employs TRBV5-5 and TRBJ2-7; a possible D gene is TRBD2 (6 bases). This sequence was found in a woman aged 35 to 49 with acute COVID-19. The material sequenced was PBMCs or T cells enriched from blood (not recorded which). For the CDR3, the DNA is TGTGCCAGCAGCCAGGAGGCGGAGGGTTGGAGCTCCTACGAGCAGTACTTC. Protein product: CASSQEAEGWSSYEQYF.